One sample yielded the 21 T cell receptor beta chains listed below, sequenced in a study of blood T cells in healthy people across ages. For the second PCR, which ran for roughly 6 to 11 cycles, a sample-barcoded 5' primer and a J-beta primer mix were used. TCRdb redid the calling of the 5' RACE reads with MiXCR, one entry per CDR3 protein. The profile shows about 1,800,000 distinct CDR3 sequences, 28% of them singletons. The sequencing input was blood. These receptors all stem from a woman aged 25 to 39 in good health.

V gene TRBV6-5 combines with J gene TRBJ1-1; D not resolved. CDR3 length: 14 residues. Germline CDR1 reads MNHEY; CDR2 reads SVGAGI. Trimming removed 8 bases from V and 2 bases from J, with 15 bases in between. DNA of the CDR3: TGTGCCAGCTGGATTCGCGGGGTAAACACTGAAGCTTTCTTT. Translating it yields CASWIRGVNTEAFF.

Notes on this clonotype: Just one base apart from a much larger clone, this may be a read error. The chain has TRBV11-2 and TRBJ2-1; D is uncertain. V lost 4 bases and J 10 bases, leaving 14 bases between the germline ends. CDR1 and CDR2 (germline): SGHAT, FQNNGV. The CDR3 loop spans 13 amino acids. The CDR3 sequence: CASSSDTHNEQFF. The CDR3 DNA sequence: TGTGCCAGCAGCTCTGACACCCATAACGAGCAGTTCTTC.

The chain carries TRBV5-1 and TRBJ2-3, with 8 bases identical to TRBD2. The germline CDR1 and CDR2 sequences are SGHRS and YFSETQ. V lost 7 bases and J lost 6; bases outside the gene matches: 10. The CDR3 loop spans 14 amino acids. The chain's CDR3 is CASYRGGSGDTQYF. CDR3 sequence (DNA): TGCGCCAGCTACCGGGGGGGGAGTGGCGATACGCAGTATTTT.

This clonotype was seen only a few times. This chain uses TRBV5-1 with TRBJ2-7, with 10 bases matching TRBD2. V shed 4 bases and J 0 bases; nucleotides not matched to a gene: 7. Germline CDR1 and CDR2: SGHRS and YFSETQ. This CDR3 has 16 amino acids. In nucleotides, the CDR3 is TGCGCCAGCAGCCAACTTAGCGGGGGGAGCTCCTACGAGCAGTACTTC. Amino acid sequence: CASSQLSGGSSYEQYF.

This clonotype showed up just a few times. This chain joins TRBV7-9 and TRBJ1-2; 12 bases are shared with TRBD1. The CDR3 sequence is 16 residues long. CDR1 is SEHNR, CDR2 FQNEAQ, per germline (reference sequence). V lost 5 bases to trimming and J lost 6 bases; unmatched junction nucleotides: 10. CDR3: CASSPSGTGGLDGYTF. CDR3 in DNA: TGTGCCAGCAGCCCTTCCGGGACAGGGGGCCTAGATGGCTACACCTTC. Together with reference TRBV7-9 and TRBJ1-2, the CDR3 gives the full variable domain: DTGVSQNPRHKITKRGQNVTFRCDPISEHNRLYWYRQTLGQGPEFLTYFQNEAQLEKSRLLSDRFSAERPKGSFSTLEIQRTEQGDSAMYLCASSPSGTGGLDGYTFGSGTRLTVV.

This chain uses TRBV3-1 with TRBJ1-1, with TRBD1 identical over 8 bases. The CDR3 totals 16 residues. Germline trimming cut 7 bases from V and 0 bases from J; bases unmatched to any gene: 10. Germline V gene lookup returns CDR1 LGHDT and CDR2 YNNKEL (reference sequence). CDR3 sequence (DNA): TGTGCCAGCAACCCTAAGACAGGGGACCTGAACACTGAAGCTTTCTTT. Encoded protein: CASNPKTGDLNTEAFF.

About this clonotype itself: Just one base apart from a much larger clone, this may be a read error. V gene TRBV10-3 combines with J gene TRBJ2-3; D is perhaps TRBD1 or TRBD2 (5 bases each). The V end lost 2 bases, the J end lost 5 bases, and 5 bases lay between the germline ends. Germline V gene data show CDR1 as ENHRY and CDR2 as SYGVKD. This CDR3 contains 12 residues. CDR3 DNA sequence: TGTGCCATCAGTGAGGGGGGAGATACGCAGTATTTT. Translated, it gives CAISEGGDTQYF.

This clonotype appeared a few times. J is TRBJ2-3 and V is TRBV7-3, with no clear D. The CDR3 contains 15 residues. Trimming stripped 2 bases from V and 4 bases from J, with 13 bases between. Germline V lookup: CDR1 SGHTA, CDR2 FQGTGA. The CDR3 here is CASSLGPPGADTQYF. CDR3 DNA sequence: TGTGCCAGCAGCTTAGGACCCCCTGGGGCAGATACGCAGTATTTT.

This clonotype was counted a few times. The genes are TRBV6-6 and TRBJ2-1, with D possibly being TRBD2 (7 bases). This CDR3 has 14 amino acids. V was shortened by 5 bases and J by 8 bases, with 16 bases between the two germline ends. Per the germline V gene, CDR1 is MNHNY and CDR2 is SVGAGI (reference sequence). CDR3 DNA sequence: TGTGCCAGCAGTACGTCTAGGGGGGGCGATGAGCAGTTCTTC. Its protein product is CASSTSRGGDEQFF.

This clonotype showed up just a few times. The CDR3 spells CASSLGGDSPNYGYTF. CDR3 coding DNA: TGTGCCAGCAGTTTAGGAGGGGACAGTCCTAACTATGGCTACACCTTC. The chain is built from TRBV12-3 or TRBV12-4 and TRBJ1-2; 7 nucleotides agree with TRBD1. This CDR3 has 16 residues. Trimming cost V 1 base and J 0 bases; bases outside gene matches: 5.

V usage is TRBV6-2 or TRBV6-3 and J usage is TRBJ2-7; TRBD2 matches at 7 bases. In germline, CDR1 is MNHEY, CDR2 SVGEGT. The CDR3 loop spans 15 amino acids. V was pared by 5 bases and J by 4 bases, with 11 bases of the junction left unmatched. The CDR3 spells CASSSRDYLTYEQYF. In DNA, the CDR3 is TGTGCCAGCAGTAGCCGGGACTACCTTACTTACGAGCAGTACTTC.

The chain uses TRBV30 and TRBJ1-2; no definite D call. V was pared by 6 bases and J by 8 bases, with 13 bases between. The CDR3 covers 11 residues. Germline V CDR1 and CDR2: GTSNPN, SVGIG (reference sequence). The CDR3 loop is CACPDRPGYTF. Written as DNA, the CDR3 is TGTGCCTGTCCGGACCGTCCAGGCTACACCTTC.

Details on this clonotype: Germline is not matched at one junction end, which may reflect a read error. The V and J genes are TRBV9 and TRBJ2-1, with D unresolved. This CDR3 spans 13 amino acids. CDR1 and CDR2 (germline): SGDLS, YYNGEE. DNA of the CDR3: TGTGCCTGCAGCGTAGACGGATACAATGAGCAGTTCTTC. Translated: CACSVDGYNEQFF.

In its sample, this clonotype was seen once. The chain joins TRBV4-1 to TRBJ1-5; 9 nucleotides match TRBD1. CDR1 and CDR2 from the germline V gene are MGHRA and YSYEKL. J lost 7 bases, V lost 6 bases, and 16 bases had no gene match. The CDR3 consists of 17 residues. The CDR3 loop reads CASRGSLDRGSTQPQHF. CDR3 DNA sequence: TGCGCCAGCAGGGGGTCCCTTGACAGGGGGTCGACGCAGCCCCAGCATTTT.

Only a few counts were recorded for this clonotype. The rearrangement joins TRBV7-9 to TRBJ1-1; tentatively, D is TRBD1 (5 bases). The CDR3 contains 15 residues. Germline loops: CDR1 SEHNR, CDR2 FQNEAQ (reference sequence). V lost 1 base to trimming and J lost 2 bases, with 11 bases between them. CDR3 protein: CASSLETQANTEAFF. Here the CDR3 DNA reads TGTGCCAGCAGCTTAGAAACACAGGCTAACACTGAAGCTTTCTTT.

This clonotype was observed a handful of times. One end of the junction is discordant with germline, which a read error may explain. The gene calls are TRBV12-3 or TRBV12-4 and TRBJ2-3; D ambiguous. The CDR3 length is 14 residues. The CDR3 coding sequence is TGTGCTAGCAGAGTGACTGGAGAAACAGATACGCAGTATTTT. Translating gives CASRVTGETDTQYF.

CDR3 loop: CSVVENEAFF. The CDR3 coding sequence is TGCAGCGTCGTTGAAAATGAAGCTTTCTTT. This chain links TRBV29-1 with TRBJ1-1; no clear D. V was pared by 6 bases and J by 7 bases, with 9 bases between. Per germline, CDR1 SQVTM and CDR2 ANQGSEA. CDR3 length equals 10 residues.

This clonotype showed up just a few times. V and J are TRBV7-9 and TRBJ2-3, with D possibly called TRBD1 or TRBD2 (5 bases each). This CDR3 spans 14 amino acids. Trimming shortened V by 1 base and J by 5 bases, and 10 bases separated the two germline ends. CDR1 SEHNR and CDR2 FQNEAQ come from the germline V gene (reference sequence). CDR3 amino acids: CASSLGNGGDTQYF. The DNA of the CDR3 is TGTGCCAGCAGCTTAGGAAATGGGGGAGATACGCAGTATTTT. The whole variable domain, filled in from reference TRBV7-9 and TRBJ2-3, reads DTGVSQNPRHKITKRGQNVTFRCDPISEHNRLYWYRQTLGQGPEFLTYFQNEAQLEKSRLLSDRFSAERPKGSFSTLEIQRTEQGDSAMYLCASSLGNGGDTQYFGPGTRLTVL.

The chain links TRBV15 to TRBJ1-5, with D possibly TRBD1 on 5 matching bases. Per the germline V gene, CDR1 is LNHNV and CDR2 is YYDKDF (reference sequence). This CDR3 is 15 amino acids long. V dropped 0 bases and J dropped 4 bases, with 10 bases sitting between them. The CDR3 loop reads CATSRERGRNQPQHF. The CDR3 DNA follows: TGTGCCACCAGCAGAGAAAGGGGCCGGAATCAGCCCCAGCATTTT.

This clonotype was counted a single time. V gene TRBV5-1 combines with J gene TRBJ2-3; D may be TRBD1 (8 bases). The V end lost 3 bases, the J end lost 14 bases, and 28 bases lay between the germline ends. The germline V gene has CDR1 SGHRS and CDR2 YFSETQ. The CDR3 extends over 16 amino acids. The CDR3 DNA reads as TGCGCCAGCAGCTCCGGACAGGGAGGGGTGAATGAAAAACTGTATTTT. Its translation is CASSSGQGGVNEKLYF.

In its sample, this clonotype was seen a few times. The V and J genes are TRBV7-3 and TRBJ2-1, with 8 bases that match TRBD2. The germline V gene encodes CDR1 SGHTA and CDR2 FQGTGA. CDR3 length equals 14 residues. V gave up 2 bases and J gave up 13 bases; unmatched junction bases: 10. CDR3 region: CASSLRGGQETQFF. CDR3 nucleotide sequence: TGTGCCAGCAGCTTACGGGGGGGCCAAGAGACCCAGTTCTTC.